The clone carrying this T cell receptor (beta chain) has ten or more counts. What it recognizes is unknown. The CDR3 runs 14 residues. With V trimmed by 5 bases and J by 8 bases, 2 bases remained unmatched. Germline V gene lookup returns CDR1 SGHTA and CDR2 FQGTGA. This record comes from a study of CD8 T cells in ankylosing spondylitis. The study's findings and limits: A TCR beta motif of eight or nine highly homologous variants seemed to mark ankylosing spondylitis blood.

TCRdb called the 5' RACE reads again in MiXCR, with one record for every CDR3 protein. The sample yields approximately 520,000 distinct CDR3 sequences, approximately 5.3% seen once. The V gene is TRBV7-3, the J gene TRBJ1-6, with 11 positions matching TRBD1. Sequencing was performed on blood, either unsorted or a sorted T cell fraction (not recorded which). The TCR sequence derives from a male donor with ankylosing spondylitis. CDR3 in amino acids: CASSPGQGDSPLHF. In nucleotides, the CDR3 is TGTGCCAGCAGCCCGGGACAGGGGGATTCACCCCTCCACTTT.